The next 10 T cell receptor beta chains were all read from a single sample in a study of blood T cell repertoires in COVID-19. Assay: immunoSEQ multiplex PCR; the TCRdb copy retains only in-frame clones and omits some. This sample yields about 350,000 clones, of which about nine tenths are seen a single time; under 1.2% belongs to the top ten. Material: PBMCs or T cells enriched from blood (not recorded which). The receptors here all came from a woman in her thirties who had been exposed to COVID-19.

This chain's CDR3 is CASTSRGQRTSNYGYTF. The CDR3 nucleotides read TGTGCCAGCACCTCCCGGGGACAGCGGACCTCTAACTATGGCTACACCTTC. The rearrangement uses TRBV5-5 and TRBJ1-2; 7 bases agree with TRBD1. The length of the CDR3 is 17 residues. J gave up 0 bases and V 6 bases, and 14 bases lay outside the gene matches. Germline assignment: CDR1 SGHKS and CDR2 YYEKEE (reference sequence).

The rearrangement uses TRBV19 and TRBJ1-1; 9 bases agree with TRBD1. V lost 9 bases to trimming and J lost 0 bases; unmatched junction nucleotides: 5. CDR1 and CDR2 from the germline V gene are LNHDA and SQIVND (reference sequence). The CDR3 totals 14 residues. The CDR3 nucleotides read TGTGCCAGCGGGACAGGGAGGGTGAACACTGAAGCTTTCTTT. The encoded protein is CASGTGRVNTEAFF.

This clone was observed a single time. V and J are TRBV28 and TRBJ1-1, with 9 bases aligning to TRBD1. V shed 2 bases and J 4 bases; nucleotides not matched to a gene: 2. CDR1 and CDR2 (germline): MDHEN, SYDVKM. CDR3 length: 14 residues. The chain's CDR3 is CASSLGTGFTEAFF. In DNA form, the CDR3 reads TGTGCCAGCAGTTTAGGGACAGGGTTCACTGAAGCTTTCTTT.

The rearrangement links TRBV28 to TRBJ1-4; a possible D gene is TRBD1 (5 bases). This CDR3 has 16 residues. Germline lookup yields CDR1 MDHEN and CDR2 SYDVKM. With 5 bases removed from V and 0 bases from J, the gap between germline ends came to 13 bases. CDR3 amino acids: CASSLTGVSTNEKLFF. DNA for the CDR3: TGTGCCAGCAGTCTCACGGGGGTTTCAACTAATGAAAAACTGTTTTTT.

The chain recombines TRBV12-1 with TRBJ2-7; no DNA check was done on the table's D call, TRBD2. TRBV12-1 is a documented pseudogene. The CDR3 is 16 amino acids. In DNA, the CDR3 is TGTGCCAGCAGCTTTGCCGAGGGGGGGTCGGCCTACGAGCAGTACTTC. It is translated as CASSFAEGGSAYEQYF.

CDR3 loop: CASRTGTGAFSGGADTQYF. Written as DNA, the CDR3 is TGTGCCAGCAGAACGGGGACAGGGGCTTTTTCCGGAGGAGCAGATACGCAGTATTTT. This chain joins TRBV4-2 and TRBJ2-3; 10 bases agree with TRBD1. After removal of 6 bases from V and 4 bases from J, the junction contained 19 bases not matched to a gene. CDR1 is LGHNA and CDR2 is YNFKEQ in the germline V gene. The CDR3 has 19 residues.

This chain uses TRBV6-5 with TRBJ1-3; D is ambiguous. The CDR3 has 15 residues. Trimming cost V 6 bases and J 1 base, with 13 bases left between them. Per the germline V gene, CDR1 is MNHEY and CDR2 is SVGAGI. CDR3 nucleotides: TGTGCCAGCAGGGACCTTGCGGGGTCTGGAAACACCATATATTTT. Its protein product is CASRDLAGSGNTIYF.

The rearrangement joins TRBV27 to TRBJ2-1; 11 positions agree with TRBD2. Germline CDR1 MNHEY, CDR2 SMNVEV (reference sequence). The V and J ends lost 5 bases and 2 bases, in that order; junction bases with no gene match: 5. This CDR3 region has 16 residues. DNA for the CDR3: TGTGCCAGCAGTAGACAACTAGCGGGAGCCTACAATGAGCAGTTCTTC. Encoded protein: CASSRQLAGAYNEQFF.

The CDR3 bases are TGCGCCAGCAGCCCTCTGGAGCAGGGCTTGTCTGGGGCCAACGTCCTGACTTTC. It translates to CASSPLEQGLSGANVLTF. The chain carries TRBV5-1 and TRBJ2-6; D is perhaps TRBD1 (5 bases). V lost 4 bases to trimming and J lost 1 base, with 18 bases between them. The CDR3 consists of 18 residues. The V gene's germline CDR1 is SGHRS and CDR2 YFSETQ.

J is TRBJ2-7 and V is TRBV10-3; D not certain. CDR1 and CDR2 from the germline V gene are ENHRY and SYGVKD. The CDR3 runs to 16 residues. Between the trimmed V and J ends, which lost 2 bases and 4 bases, there was a span of 18 bases. CDR3 coding DNA: TGTGCCATCAGTGAGCCCACTGGTCGAGCGAGGTACGAGCAGTACTTC. It yields the protein CAISEPTGRARYEQYF.